The present entry profiles one TCR beta chain with its context. This clonotype has a count of ten or more. Its antigen remains unidentified. The sample holds no much larger clone one base away, and base qualities are not on file. The data belong to a study of T-cell reconstitution after alpha-beta-depleted transplantation in children (TCRdb year 2016). Background on the whole study: Using TCR repertoire profiling, the study quantitatively followed how T-cell immune reconstitution unfolded in children after TCRalphabeta/CD19-depleted allogeneic hematopoietic cell transplantation. Overall results and qualifications from the work: Hyperexpanded clone frequencies declined over subsequent months; after one year, T-cell counts and TCRbeta diversity were mostly attributed to newly produced T cells. In some patients, high TCRbeta diversity at day 60 was attributed to recipient T cells and intrathymic progenitors that had survived conditioning. The apparently early recovery of alphabetaT-cell counts about two months after transplant reportedly depended on only several hundred rapidly expanded clones that came from non-depleted graft cells.

What this sample's treatment or condition label stands for: allogeneic hematopoietic cell transplantation with graft depleted of TCRalphabeta T cells and CD19 B cells. The transplant recipients were children given TCRalphabeta/CD19-depleted allogeneic hematopoietic cell grafts. Libraries were made using PCR. Instrument used: Illumina HiSeq 2500. TCR libraries were prepared with molecular barcoding, using unique molecular identifiers to normalize TCRbeta repertoire quantification. TCRdb trimmed the raw reads at Q25, called clones with MiXCR and kept productive beta chains. Identical CDR3 protein sequences are pooled into one entry, listed with their most common genes and DNA. Within this sample are approximately 170,000 distinct CDR3 sequences, with over 8.5% of them counted one time only. Of the sample, over 10% is held by the ten largest clones. The germline V gene (reference sequence) sets CDR1 to SGHNT and CDR2 to YYREEE. Reading from cysteine to phenylalanine, the CDR3 counts 13 amino acids. Only the CDR3 region is kept as DNA, spanning 39 bases read in frame from base 1. Unmatched junction bases come to 5, with V trimmed by 7 bases and J by 6 bases.

The V gene is TRBV5-4 and the J gene is TRBJ2-1, with 9 central nucleotides matching TRBD2. This receptor was taken from a boy aged 2 to 10 with acute myeloid leukemia, due to receive a stem cell transplant. Sequenced here: PBMCs, sampled before TCRalphabeta/CD19-depleted stem cell transplant. The CDR3 protein is CASGLAGSNEQFF. The sequence in DNA is TGTGCCAGCGGGCTAGCGGGAAGCAATGAGCAGTTCTTC.